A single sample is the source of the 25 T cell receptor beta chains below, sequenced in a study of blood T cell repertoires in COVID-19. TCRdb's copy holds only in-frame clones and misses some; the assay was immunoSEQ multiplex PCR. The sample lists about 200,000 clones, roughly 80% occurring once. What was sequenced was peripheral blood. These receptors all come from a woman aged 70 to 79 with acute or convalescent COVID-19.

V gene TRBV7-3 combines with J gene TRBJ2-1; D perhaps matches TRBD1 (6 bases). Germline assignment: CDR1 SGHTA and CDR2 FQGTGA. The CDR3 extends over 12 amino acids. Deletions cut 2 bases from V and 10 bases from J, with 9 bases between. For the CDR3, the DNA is TGTGCCAGCAGCTTATCAGGGGACGAGCAGTTCTTC. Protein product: CASSLSGDEQFF.

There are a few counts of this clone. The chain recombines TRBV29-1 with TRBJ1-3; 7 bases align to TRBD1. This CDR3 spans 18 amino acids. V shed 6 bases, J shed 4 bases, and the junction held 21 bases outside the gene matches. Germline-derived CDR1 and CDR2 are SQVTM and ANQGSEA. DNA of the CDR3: TGCAGCGTGCAAACGACGAACCGGGACAGCTTCCTAGGAAACACCATATATTTT. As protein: CSVQTTNRDSFLGNTIYF.

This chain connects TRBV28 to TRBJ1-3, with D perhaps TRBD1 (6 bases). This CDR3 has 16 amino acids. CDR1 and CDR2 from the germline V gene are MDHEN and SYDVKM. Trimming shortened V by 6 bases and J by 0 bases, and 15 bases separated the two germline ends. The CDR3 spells CASRDGTWVSGNTIYF. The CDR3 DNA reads TGTGCCAGCAGAGACGGGACATGGGTCTCTGGAAACACCATATATTTT.

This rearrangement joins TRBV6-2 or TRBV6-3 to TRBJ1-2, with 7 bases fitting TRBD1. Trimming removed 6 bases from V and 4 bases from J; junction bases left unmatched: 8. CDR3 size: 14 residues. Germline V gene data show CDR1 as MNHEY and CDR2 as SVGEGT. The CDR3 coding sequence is TGTGCCAGCAGCCCCCAAGGGGGCTTCTATGGCTACACCTTC. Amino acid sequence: CASSPQGGFYGYTF.

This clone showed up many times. For the CDR3, the DNA is TGTGCCAGCAGCCAAGGGGCAGGGATTACTCAGCCCCAGCATTTT. Its translation is CASSQGAGITQPQHF. The chain recombines TRBV4-2 with TRBJ1-5, with D tentatively TRBD1 (5 bases). The CDR3 loop spans 15 amino acids. The V gene lost 1 base and the J gene lost 6 bases, with 13 bases spanning the gap. Germline lookup yields CDR1 LGHNA and CDR2 YNFKEQ.

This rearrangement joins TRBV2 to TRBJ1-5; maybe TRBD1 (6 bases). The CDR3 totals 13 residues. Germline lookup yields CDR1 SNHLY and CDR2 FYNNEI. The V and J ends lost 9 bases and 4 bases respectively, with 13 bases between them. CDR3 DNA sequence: TGTGCCAGTATGACAGGAGCTAATCAGCCCCAGCATTTT. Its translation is CASMTGANQPQHF.

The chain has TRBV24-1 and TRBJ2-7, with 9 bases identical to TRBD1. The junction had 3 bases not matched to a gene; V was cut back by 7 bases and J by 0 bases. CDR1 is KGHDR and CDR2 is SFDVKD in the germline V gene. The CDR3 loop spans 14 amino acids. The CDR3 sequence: CATSRTGASYEQYF. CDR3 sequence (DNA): TGTGCCACCAGCAGGACAGGGGCCTCCTACGAGCAGTACTTC.

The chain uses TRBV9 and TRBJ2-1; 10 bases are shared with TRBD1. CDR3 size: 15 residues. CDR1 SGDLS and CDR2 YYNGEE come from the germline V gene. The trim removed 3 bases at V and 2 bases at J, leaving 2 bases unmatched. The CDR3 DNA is TGTGCCAGCAGCGGGGGGACAGGGGCCTACAATGAGCAGTTCTTC. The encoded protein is CASSGGTGAYNEQFF.

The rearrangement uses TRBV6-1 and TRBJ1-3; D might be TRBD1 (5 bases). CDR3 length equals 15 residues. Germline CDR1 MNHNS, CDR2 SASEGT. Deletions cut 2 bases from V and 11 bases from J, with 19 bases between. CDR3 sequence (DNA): TGTGCCAGCAGTGAAAGCAAACCGAGGGGACTCCCCATATATTTT. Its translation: CASSESKPRGLPIYF.

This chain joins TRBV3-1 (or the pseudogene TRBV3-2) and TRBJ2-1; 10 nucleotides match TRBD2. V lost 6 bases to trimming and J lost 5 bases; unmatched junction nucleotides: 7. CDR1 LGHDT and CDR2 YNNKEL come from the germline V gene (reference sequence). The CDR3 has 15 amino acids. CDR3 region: CASRARTSGNNEQFF. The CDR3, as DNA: TGTGCCAGCAGGGCAAGGACTAGCGGCAACAATGAGCAGTTCTTC.

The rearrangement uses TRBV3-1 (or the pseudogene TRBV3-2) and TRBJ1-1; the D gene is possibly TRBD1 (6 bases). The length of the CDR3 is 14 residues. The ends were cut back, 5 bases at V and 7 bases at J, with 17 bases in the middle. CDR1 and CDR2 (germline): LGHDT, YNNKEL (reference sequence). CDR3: CASSSRQEKGEAFF. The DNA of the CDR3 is TGTGCCAGCAGCTCTCGACAGGAAAAGGGTGAAGCTTTCTTT.

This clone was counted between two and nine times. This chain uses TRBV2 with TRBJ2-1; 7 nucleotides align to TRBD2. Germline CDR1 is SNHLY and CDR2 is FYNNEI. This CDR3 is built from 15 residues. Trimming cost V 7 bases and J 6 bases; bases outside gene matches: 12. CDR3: CASKSRDYQTNEQFF. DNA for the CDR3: TGTGCCAGCAAATCCCGGGACTACCAAACCAATGAGCAGTTCTTC.

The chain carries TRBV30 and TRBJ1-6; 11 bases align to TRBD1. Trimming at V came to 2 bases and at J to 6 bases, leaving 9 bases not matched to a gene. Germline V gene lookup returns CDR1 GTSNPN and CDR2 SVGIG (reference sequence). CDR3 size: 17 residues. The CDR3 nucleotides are TGTGCCTGGAGTCAAGAGAGGACAGGGGGCTCTAATTCACCCCTCCACTTT. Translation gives CAWSQERTGGSNSPLHF.

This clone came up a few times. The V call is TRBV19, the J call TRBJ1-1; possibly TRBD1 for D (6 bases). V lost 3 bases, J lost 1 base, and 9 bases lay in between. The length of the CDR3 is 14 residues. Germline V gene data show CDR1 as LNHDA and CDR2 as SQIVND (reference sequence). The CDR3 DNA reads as TGTGCCAGTAGTATTAACAGGGCGAACACTGAAGCTTTCTTT. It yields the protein CASSINRANTEAFF.

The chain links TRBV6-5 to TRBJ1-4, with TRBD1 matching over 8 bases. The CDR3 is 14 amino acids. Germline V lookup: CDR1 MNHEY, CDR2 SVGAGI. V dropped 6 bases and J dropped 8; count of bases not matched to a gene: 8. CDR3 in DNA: TGTGCCAGCAGCGCAGGGGGCGATGGGGAAAAACTGTTTTTT. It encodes CASSAGGDGEKLFF.

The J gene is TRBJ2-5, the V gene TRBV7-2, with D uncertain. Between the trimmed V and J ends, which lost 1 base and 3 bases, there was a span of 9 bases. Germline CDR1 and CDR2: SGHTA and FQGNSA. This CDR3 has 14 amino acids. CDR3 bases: TGTGCCAGCAGCTTAGTTCGCTATAAAGAGACCCAGTACTTC. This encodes CASSLVRYKETQYF.

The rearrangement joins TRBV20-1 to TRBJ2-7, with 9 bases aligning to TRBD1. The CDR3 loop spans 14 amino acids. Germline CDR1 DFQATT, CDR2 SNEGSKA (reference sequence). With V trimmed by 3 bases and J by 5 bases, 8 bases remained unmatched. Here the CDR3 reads CSASNGGQGDEQYF. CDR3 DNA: TGCAGTGCTAGTAATGGGGGACAGGGTGACGAGCAGTACTTC.

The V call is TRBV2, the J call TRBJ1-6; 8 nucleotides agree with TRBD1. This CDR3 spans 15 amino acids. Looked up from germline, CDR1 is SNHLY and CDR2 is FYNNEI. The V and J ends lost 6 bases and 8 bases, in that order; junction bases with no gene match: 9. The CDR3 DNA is TGTGCCAGCAGACCCGGGACAGGTCCCTATTCACCCCTCCACTTT. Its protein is CASRPGTGPYSPLHF.

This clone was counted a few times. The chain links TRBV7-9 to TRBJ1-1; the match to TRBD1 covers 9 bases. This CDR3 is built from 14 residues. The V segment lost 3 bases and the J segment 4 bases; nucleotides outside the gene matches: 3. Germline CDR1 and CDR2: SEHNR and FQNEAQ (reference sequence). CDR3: CASSFATGGTEAFF. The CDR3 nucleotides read TGTGCCAGCAGCTTCGCGACAGGGGGCACTGAAGCTTTCTTT.

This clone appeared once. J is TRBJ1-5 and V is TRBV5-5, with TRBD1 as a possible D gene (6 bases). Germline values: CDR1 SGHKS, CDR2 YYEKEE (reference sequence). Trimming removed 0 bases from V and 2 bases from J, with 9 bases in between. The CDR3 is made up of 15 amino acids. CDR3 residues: CASSLEGGGNQPQHF. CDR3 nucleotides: TGTGCCAGCAGCTTGGAAGGGGGAGGCAATCAGCCCCAGCATTTT.

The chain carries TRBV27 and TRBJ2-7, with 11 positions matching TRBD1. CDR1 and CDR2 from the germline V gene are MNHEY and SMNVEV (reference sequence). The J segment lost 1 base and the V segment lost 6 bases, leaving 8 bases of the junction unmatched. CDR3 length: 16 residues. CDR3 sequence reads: CASRGLDRGQSYEQYF. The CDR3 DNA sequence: TGTGCCAGCAGGGGACTGGACAGGGGGCAGTCCTACGAGCAGTACTTC.

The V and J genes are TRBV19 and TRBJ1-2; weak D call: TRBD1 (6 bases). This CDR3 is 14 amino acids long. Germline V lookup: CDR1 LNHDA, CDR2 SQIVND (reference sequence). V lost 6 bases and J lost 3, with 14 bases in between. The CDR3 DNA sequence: TGTGCCAGTAGCGACCAGGGGAATGACTATGGCTACACCTTC. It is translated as CASSDQGNDYGYTF. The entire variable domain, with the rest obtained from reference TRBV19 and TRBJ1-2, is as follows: DGGITQSPKYLFRKEGQNVTLSCEQNLNHDAMYWYRQDPGQGLRLIYYSQIVNDFQKGDIAEGYSVSREKKESFPLTVTSAQKNPTAFYLCASSDQGNDYGYTFGSGTRLTVV.

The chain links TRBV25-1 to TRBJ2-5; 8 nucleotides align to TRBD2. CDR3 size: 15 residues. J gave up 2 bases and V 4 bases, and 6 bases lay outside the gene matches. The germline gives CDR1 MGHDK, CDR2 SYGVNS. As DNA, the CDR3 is TGTGCCAGCAGTGCAATAGCGGGACAACAAGAGACCCAGTACTTC. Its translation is CASSAIAGQQETQYF.

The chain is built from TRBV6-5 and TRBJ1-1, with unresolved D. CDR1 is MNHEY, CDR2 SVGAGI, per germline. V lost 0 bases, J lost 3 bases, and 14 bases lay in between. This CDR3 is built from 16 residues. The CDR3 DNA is TGTGCCAGCAGTTACTCCTCTACTCGTGAAGACACTGAAGCTTTCTTT. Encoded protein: CASSYSSTREDTEAFF.

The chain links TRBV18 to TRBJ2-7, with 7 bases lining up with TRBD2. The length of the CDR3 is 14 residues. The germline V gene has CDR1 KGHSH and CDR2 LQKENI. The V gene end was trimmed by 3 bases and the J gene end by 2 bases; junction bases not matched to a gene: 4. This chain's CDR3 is CASSPLADPYEQYF. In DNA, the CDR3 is TGTGCCAGCTCACCCCTAGCGGACCCCTACGAGCAGTACTTC.